Following are 24 T cell receptor beta chains from one sample sequenced in a study of response to subunit inactivated influenza vaccine. One entry per CDR3 protein results from TCRdb running MiXCR on the RT-PCR reads. Of more than 550,000 distinct CDR3 sequences listed, 10% to 15% were seen once; the top ten hold roughly a tenth. The sample here was PBMCs from blood, taken on the day of vaccination. Source of these receptors: a man between 45 and 60 years old who received an inactivated influenza vaccine.

In its sample, this clonotype was seen a few times. The chain joins TRBV7-2 to TRBJ2-7; 13 bases fit TRBD2. Trimming took 5 bases from V and 9 from J; bases not matched to a gene: 7. The CDR3 has 14 amino acids. Per germline, CDR1 SGHTA and CDR2 FQGNSA. The CDR3 nucleotides read TGTGCCAGCAGCGGAGGGACTAGCGGGAAGGGGCAGTACTTC. Its translation is CASSGGTSGKGQYF.

A few counts support this clonotype. The chain employs TRBV5-1 and TRBJ2-7; no clear D. V was pared by 3 bases and J by 1 base, with 14 bases between. Per the germline V gene, CDR1 is SGHRS and CDR2 is YFSETQ. The CDR3 totals 15 residues. The CDR3 DNA sequence: TGCGCCAGCAGCTCACCGGGCCGCGAATCCTACGAGCAGTACTTC. This sequence encodes CASSSPGRESYEQYF.

Many counts were recorded for this clonotype. The rearrangement uses TRBV7-8 and TRBJ2-1, with TRBD2 matching over 11 bases. Germline values: CDR1 SGHVS, CDR2 FQNEAQ. The CDR3 is made up of 16 amino acids. V dropped 5 bases and J dropped 3; count of bases not matched to a gene: 6. The DNA of the CDR3 is TGTGCCAGCAGCACTCAAACTAGCGGGGGCTACAATGAGCAGTTCTTC. Encoded protein: CASSTQTSGGYNEQFF.

This sequence joins TRBV20-1 and TRBJ1-1; TRBD1 aligns across 7 bases. This CDR3 is 12 amino acids long. Trimming cost V 8 bases and J 4 bases; bases outside gene matches: 7. The germline V gene encodes CDR1 DFQATT and CDR2 SNEGSKA (reference sequence). The CDR3 sequence: CSCTGVFTEAFF. CDR3 coding DNA: TGCAGTTGCACAGGGGTTTTCACTGAAGCTTTCTTT.

The V and J genes are TRBV10-3 and TRBJ2-1; TRBD2 aligns across 10 bases. The V and J ends lost 2 bases and 9 bases, in that order; junction bases with no gene match: 7. Per the germline V gene, CDR1 is ENHRY and CDR2 is SYGVKD. This CDR3 spans 15 amino acids. CDR3 protein: CAISERASGGFEQFF. CDR3 nucleotide sequence: TGTGCCATCAGTGAGCGAGCTAGCGGGGGATTTGAGCAGTTCTTC.

V is TRBV6-2 or TRBV6-3 and J is TRBJ2-2; D possibly corresponds to TRBD2 (7 bases). The CDR3 is 16 residues long. Trimming took off 5 bases at V and 5 bases at J, with 18 bases between the two ends. CDR1 is MNHEY, CDR2 SVGEGT, per germline. The CDR3 coding sequence is TGTGCCAGCAGTCTGGGGCGGGGGCCTCAAACCGGGGAGCTGTTTTTT. This codes for CASSLGRGPQTGELFF.

This clonotype has just a few counts. This rearrangement joins TRBV20-1 to TRBJ2-3, with 10 positions matching TRBD2. The germline CDR1 and CDR2 sequences are DFQATT and SNEGSKA (reference sequence). The CDR3 loop spans 15 amino acids. J gave up 0 bases and V 6 bases, and 6 bases lay outside the gene matches. CDR3: CSAWTSGVSTDTQYF. The CDR3 DNA sequence: TGCAGTGCCTGGACTAGCGGTGTTAGCACAGATACGCAGTATTTT.

This chain connects TRBV9 to TRBJ2-7; 7 bases line up with TRBD1. The CDR3 length is 15 residues. The junction had 7 bases not matched to a gene; V was cut back by 0 bases and J by 4 bases. Germline V gives CDR1 SGDLS, CDR2 YYNGEE. The CDR3 sequence: CASSVGGQAKYEQYF. CDR3 DNA sequence: TGTGCCAGCAGCGTAGGTGGACAGGCCAAATACGAGCAGTACTTC. Using reference TRBV9 and TRBJ2-7 for the parts outside the CDR3, the full variable domain is DSGVTQTPKHLITATGQRVTLRCSPRSGDLSVYWYQQSLDQGLQFLIQYYNGEERAKGNILERFSAQQFPDLHSELNLSSLELGDSALYFCASSVGGQAKYEQYFGPGTRLTVT.

This clonotype was counted at least ten times. V gene TRBV20-1 combines with J gene TRBJ2-3; 10 nucleotides agree with TRBD2. From germline, CDR1 is DFQATT and CDR2 SNEGSKA (reference sequence). V lost 6 bases and J lost 2; bases outside the gene matches: 8. CDR3 size: 15 residues. The CDR3 loop is CSASRTSGDTDTQYF. The CDR3 nucleotides read TGCAGTGCCTCGCGGACTAGCGGAGACACAGATACGCAGTATTTT.

This clonotype was seen a handful of times. The germline gene is not matched at one end of the junction; a read error may be the cause. The V gene is TRBV11-2, the J gene TRBJ1-2; D gene unclear. Germline CDR1 is SGHAT and CDR2 is FQNNGV. The CDR3 is 13 residues long. The CDR3 DNA reads as TGTGCCAGCAGCTTCCTAGGGAATCGAGGCTACATCTTC. Translated: CASSFLGNRGYIF.

This clonotype was found a few times. The chain joins TRBV19 to TRBJ2-1, with TRBD1 matching 9 bases. This CDR3 spans 16 amino acids. Germline V gene data show CDR1 as LNHDA and CDR2 as SQIVND (reference sequence). Germline trimming cut 5 bases from V and 8 bases from J; bases unmatched to any gene: 13. In nucleotides, the CDR3 is TGTGCCAGTAGTCCTGGGACAGGGTTTTTTCTAGATGAGCAGTTCTTC. Residues: CASSPGTGFFLDEQFF. Drawing the rest from reference TRBV19 and TRBJ2-1, the complete variable domain is DGGITQSPKYLFRKEGQNVTLSCEQNLNHDAMYWYRQDPGQGLRLIYYSQIVNDFQKGDIAEGYSVSREKKESFPLTVTSAQKNPTAFYLCASSPGTGFFLDEQFFGPGTRLTVL.

The rearrangement uses TRBV29-1 and TRBJ2-7, with D perhaps TRBD2 (6 bases). CDR1 and CDR2 from the germline V gene are SQVTM and ANQGSEA. The V end was cut by 7 bases, the J end by 1 base, with 11 bases between. There are 12 residues in the CDR3. The CDR3 spells CSAVRGSYEQYF. For the CDR3, the DNA is TGCAGCGCTGTACGGGGGTCCTACGAGCAGTACTTC.

This clonotype was recorded at least ten times. The CDR3 sequence is CASSLDPGGSLEQYF. For the CDR3, the DNA is TGTGCCAGCAGCTTAGATCCTGGGGGATCCCTCGAGCAGTACTTC. The chain carries TRBV7-2 and TRBJ2-7, with D perhaps assigned TRBD1 or TRBD2 (5 bases each). Germline CDR1 and CDR2: SGHTA and FQGNSA. V dropped 1 base and J dropped 6 bases, with 16 bases sitting between them. The CDR3 contains 15 residues.

There are a few counts of this clonotype. This sequence joins TRBV29-1 and TRBJ2-7; 7 bases line up with TRBD1. Looked up from germline, CDR1 is SQVTM and CDR2 is ANQGSEA. The CDR3 runs to 12 residues. V shed 7 bases and J 0 bases; nucleotides not matched to a gene: 3. CDR3 DNA sequence: TGCAGCGCGACAGGGTTCTCCTACGAGCAGTACTTC. This encodes CSATGFSYEQYF.

This clonotype was counted between two and nine times. The V call is TRBV9, the J call TRBJ2-7; D is perhaps TRBD2 (6 bases). Germline V gives CDR1 SGDLS, CDR2 YYNGEE. Trimming pared 4 bases from V and 7 bases from J, leaving 21 bases between. The CDR3 is 15 amino acids. CDR3 coding DNA: TGTGCCAGCAGCCCGGGTGGGACTTTACCGGGAGAGCAGTACTTC. The encoded protein is CASSPGGTLPGEQYF.

The chain is built from TRBV12-3 or TRBV12-4 and TRBJ2-7; no firm D call. The CDR3 totals 12 residues. V dropped 8 bases and J dropped 4 bases, with 12 bases sitting between them. CDR3 in amino acids: CASGREGYEQYF. The DNA of the CDR3 is TGTGCCAGCGGACGCGAAGGGTACGAGCAGTACTTC.

The chain has TRBV15 and TRBJ2-2, with 9 bases aligning to TRBD1. Germline CDR1 and CDR2: LNHNV and YYDKDF (reference sequence). CDR3 length: 16 amino acids. Trimming removed 6 bases from V and 5 bases from J; junction bases left unmatched: 10. The CDR3 DNA reads TGTGCCACCAGACGGGAACGGACAGGGGTTACCGGGGAGCTGTTTTTT. It translates to CATRRERTGVTGELFF.

The sample holds many counts of this clonotype. V is TRBV12-3 or TRBV12-4 and J is TRBJ1-6; D ambiguous. Between the trimmed V and J ends, which lost 4 bases and 2 bases, there was a span of 15 bases. This CDR3 region has 17 residues. CDR3: CASSYGSGNTYNSPLHF. CDR3 in DNA: TGTGCCAGCAGTTATGGGTCGGGGAACACCTATAATTCACCCCTCCACTTT.

This clonotype was recorded at least ten times. The chain joins TRBV4-1 to TRBJ1-1; D not resolved. V was cut by 0 bases and J by 3 bases, with 11 bases left in between. Germline values: CDR1 MGHRA, CDR2 YSYEKL. This CDR3 contains 15 residues. The DNA for the CDR3 is TGCGCCAGCAGCCAAGATTGGCGCGGGGACACTGAAGCTTTCTTT. As protein: CASSQDWRGDTEAFF.

The rearrangement joins TRBV29-1 to TRBJ1-3; the D gene is possibly TRBD1 (5 bases). The CDR3 loop spans 11 amino acids. V was cut by 6 bases and J by 5 bases, with 8 bases left in between. Germline loops: CDR1 SQVTM, CDR2 ANQGSEA. The CDR3: CSVTDRNTIYF. The CDR3 nucleotides are TGCAGCGTGACGGACAGAAACACCATATATTTT.

This clonotype has only a few counts. The V call is TRBV5-1, the J call TRBJ2-6; D is ambiguous. Germline CDR1 is SGHRS and CDR2 is YFSETQ. The CDR3 totals 16 residues. V lost 0 bases, J lost 2 bases, and 9 bases lay in between. CDR3 residues: CASSLAVGTGANVLTF. CDR3 bases: TGCGCCAGCAGCTTGGCCGTGGGGACTGGGGCCAACGTCCTGACTTTC.

CDR3 protein: CASSLVRISYEQYF. The CDR3 DNA sequence: TGTGCCAGCAGCTTAGTACGGATCTCCTACGAGCAGTACTTC. This sequence joins TRBV7-2 and TRBJ2-7; D gene uncertain. CDR3 length: 14 amino acids. Looked up from germline, CDR1 is SGHTA and CDR2 is FQGNSA. Trimming pared 1 base from V and 0 bases from J, leaving 7 bases between.

The chain recombines TRBV20-1 with TRBJ1-1; tentatively, D is TRBD1 (5 bases). CDR3 size: 14 residues. The V gene lost 3 bases and the J gene lost 1 base, with 12 bases spanning the gap. Germline V gene sequence: CDR1 DFQATT, CDR2 SNEGSKA (reference sequence). In nucleotides, the CDR3 is TGCAGTGCTAGTAGTGGCAGGGCGAACACTGAAGCTTTCTTT. Translation gives CSASSGRANTEAFF.

This sequence joins TRBV7-3 and TRBJ2-2; 16 bases align to TRBD2. In germline, CDR1 is SGHTA, CDR2 FQGTGA. Trimming removed 4 bases from V and 3 bases from J; junction bases left unmatched: 5. CDR3 length: 18 amino acids. The DNA of the CDR3 is TGTGCCAGCAGCTCGGGACTAGCGGGAGGGCCTCACACCGGGGAGCTGTTTTTT. Its protein is CASSSGLAGGPHTGELFF.